Below are 29 T cell receptor beta chains sequenced from a single sample in a study of Graves' ophthalmopathy and Graves' hyperthyroidism (dated 2018 in TCRdb). Sequencing relied on an Illumina HiSeq 2000. For repertoire sequencing, the TCR beta CDR3 regions were amplified from RNA transcripts. The first round of RT-PCR was done with HTBI primers and the Qiagen OneStep RT-PCR kit, and was followed by a second round of multiplex PCR, then size selection and purification. TCRdb reprocessing: public reads trimmed at Q25 with fastp, clones called with MiXCR, in-frame beta chains kept. Identical CDR3 proteins give one entry, which carries the most common genes and DNA. The sample table records roughly 50,000 distinct CDR3 sequences; more than 40% of these occur just once. The ten largest clones take up roughly 5% of the sample. Sequenced input: peripheral blood. These receptors were obtained from an adult woman with Graves' ophthalmopathy.

CDR3 residues: CASSAGTGSNSPLHF. The CDR3 DNA follows: TGTGCCAGCAGCGCGGGGACAGGCTCTAATTCACCCCTCCACTTT. The rearrangement links TRBV7-3 to TRBJ1-6; TRBD1 agrees at 8 bases. V shed 5 bases and J 6 bases; nucleotides not matched to a gene: 6. Germline V CDR1 and CDR2: SGHTA, FQGTGA. CDR3 size: 15 residues.

This chain joins TRBV7-9 and TRBJ2-3; 8 bases line up with TRBD1. Trimming removed 5 bases from V and 4 bases from J; junction bases left unmatched: 8. In germline, CDR1 is SEHNR, CDR2 FQNEAQ (reference sequence). The CDR3 has 15 amino acids. The CDR3 is CASSGKTGDADTQYF. The DNA of the CDR3 is TGTGCCAGCAGCGGCAAGACAGGGGACGCAGATACGCAGTATTTT.

The chain links TRBV9 to TRBJ2-7; D is ambiguous. There are 14 residues in the CDR3. Trimming left V 0 bases short and J 3 bases short, with 10 bases between. CDR1 is SGDLS and CDR2 is YYNGEE in the germline V gene. The CDR3 spells CASSVDTGRYEQYF. CDR3 in DNA: TGTGCCAGCAGCGTAGATACGGGTCGCTACGAGCAGTACTTC.

This clonotype was counted many times. V is TRBV28 and J is TRBJ2-7; maybe TRBD2 (5 bases). V was trimmed by 6 bases and J by 2 bases, leaving 14 bases between them. The CDR3 is 14 residues long. Germline CDR1 reads MDHEN; CDR2 reads SYDVKM. The CDR3 coding sequence is TGTGCCAGCAGCCCGGGGATACAACCCTACGAGCAGTACTTC. Its translation is CASSPGIQPYEQYF.

V is TRBV25-1 and J is TRBJ2-2; tentatively, D is TRBD1 (6 bases). Trimming stripped 3 bases from V and 1 base from J, with 9 bases between. The CDR3 is 15 residues long. Looked up from germline, CDR1 is MGHDK and CDR2 is SYGVNS. CDR3 residues: CASSDLQGNTGELFF. The CDR3 region has the DNA TGTGCCAGCAGTGACCTACAGGGGAACACCGGGGAGCTGTTTTTT.

The gene calls are TRBV7-2 and TRBJ1-5; TRBD1 agrees at 9 bases. The CDR3 contains 14 residues. With V trimmed by 3 bases and J by 11 bases, 8 bases remained unmatched. CDR1 SGHTA and CDR2 FQGNSA come from the germline V gene. The CDR3 sequence: CASSLDRGQETQHF. CDR3 coding DNA: TGTGCCAGCAGCTTGGACAGGGGTCAAGAGACCCAGCATTTT.

This clonotype was detected many times. The chain uses TRBV27 and TRBJ2-1, with D perhaps being TRBD1 or TRBD2 (5 bases each). This CDR3 spans 13 amino acids. Germline lookup yields CDR1 MNHEY and CDR2 SMNVEV (reference sequence). Trimming removed 0 bases at V and 10 bases at J, with 10 bases between. The CDR3 loop reads CASSLSRGWEQFF. As DNA, the CDR3 is TGTGCCAGCAGTTTATCGAGGGGTTGGGAGCAGTTCTTC.

This chain uses TRBV9 with TRBJ2-3; TRBD2 agrees at 11 bases. The CDR3 is made up of 16 amino acids. With V trimmed by 2 bases and J by 11 bases, 13 bases remained unmatched. Germline V CDR1 and CDR2: SGDLS, YYNGEE. CDR3 region: CASSVAGTSGVNEQYF. CDR3 DNA sequence: TGTGCCAGCAGCGTGGCCGGGACTAGCGGAGTGAATGAGCAGTATTTT.

The sample holds many counts of this clonotype. V usage is TRBV4-2 and J usage is TRBJ2-7, with D tentatively TRBD1 or TRBD2 (6 bases each). CDR3 length: 16 residues. Germline CDR1 LGHNA, CDR2 YNFKEQ. The V gene lost 0 bases and the J gene lost 9 bases, with 21 bases spanning the gap. CDR3 protein: CASSQDRGALHVGQYF. The CDR3 DNA follows: TGTGCCAGCAGCCAAGATAGGGGGGCGCTTCACGTTGGGCAGTACTTC.

Relative to its sample, this clonotype is medium-sized. The CDR3 sequence: CSVETQIEQFF. The CDR3 DNA reads as TGCAGCGTTGAGACCCAGATTGAGCAGTTCTTC. The chain couples TRBV29-1 to TRBJ2-1; D ambiguous. Germline V gives CDR1 SQVTM, CDR2 ANQGSEA. Trimming left V 3 bases short and J 9 bases short, with 9 bases between. The CDR3 consists of 11 residues.

On this clonotype: The germline gene is not matched at one end of the junction; a read error may be the cause. The chain combines TRBV5-5 with TRBJ2-5, with D possibly matching TRBD2 (5 bases). The CDR3 consists of 14 residues. From germline, CDR1 is SGHKS and CDR2 YYEKEE (reference sequence). The CDR3: CASSLAVGEETQYF. In nucleotides, the CDR3 is TGTGCCAGCAGCCTCGCCGTGGGAGAAGAGACTCAGTACTTC.

The V and J genes are TRBV7-3 and TRBJ2-5; tentatively, D is TRBD1 (6 bases). Germline loops: CDR1 SGHTA, CDR2 FQGTGA. Trimming removed 6 bases from V and 5 bases from J, with 7 bases in between. This CDR3 has 11 amino acids. CDR3 DNA sequence: TGTGCCAGCAGAGACAGGGAGACCCAGTACTTC. As protein: CASRDRETQYF.

This rearrangement joins TRBV19 to TRBJ2-6, with D possibly being TRBD1 (5 bases). Germline CDR1 is LNHDA and CDR2 is SQIVND (reference sequence). The CDR3 length is 16 residues. Deletions cut 2 bases from V and 2 bases from J, with 10 bases between. The CDR3 loop reads CASSIQGLTGANVLTF. The CDR3 DNA sequence: TGTGCCAGTAGTATACAGGGCTTGACTGGGGCCAACGTCCTGACTTTC. The whole variable domain, remainder taken from reference TRBV19 and TRBJ2-6, is DGGITQSPKYLFRKEGQNVTLSCEQNLNHDAMYWYRQDPGQGLRLIYYSQIVNDFQKGDIAEGYSVSREKKESFPLTVTSAQKNPTAFYLCASSIQGLTGANVLTFGAGSRLTVL.

This clonotype was seen repeatedly, ten times or more. V and J are TRBV11-3 and TRBJ2-7; no firm D call. This CDR3 region has 12 residues. The germline V and J ends were trimmed by 5 bases and 7 bases, with 12 bases remaining between them. CDR1 is SGHNT, CDR2 YENEEA, per germline. The CDR3 region has the DNA TGTGCCAGCAGCGGCCTCGGAAAGGAGCAGTACTTC. Protein: CASSGLGKEQYF.

The rearrangement uses TRBV9 and TRBJ1-2; TRBD1 agrees at 7 bases. The V gene end was trimmed by 7 bases and the J gene end by 6 bases; junction bases not matched to a gene: 3. There are 11 residues in the CDR3. Germline lookup yields CDR1 SGDLS and CDR2 YYNGEE. The CDR3 reads CASGGTDGYTF. Written as DNA, the CDR3 is TGTGCCAGCGGGGGGACAGATGGCTACACCTTC.

The rearrangement joins TRBV10-3 to TRBJ2-5; D not certain. Per the germline V gene, CDR1 is ENHRY and CDR2 is SYGVKD. The length of the CDR3 is 13 residues. Trimming took off 2 bases at V and 5 bases at J, with 9 bases between the two ends. Written as DNA, the CDR3 is TGTGCCATCAGTGAGAATTTAGGGGAGACCCAGTACTTC. This translates into CAISENLGETQYF.

This clonotype was seen repeatedly, ten times or more. This chain connects TRBV4-2 to TRBJ2-5, with a possible D match to TRBD1 (5 bases). The germline CDR1 and CDR2 sequences are LGHNA and YNFKEQ. V dropped 1 base and J dropped 1 base, with 7 bases sitting between them. This CDR3 is 14 amino acids long. This CDR3 is CASSQVTGQETQYF. In nucleotides, the CDR3 is TGTGCCAGCAGCCAAGTAACAGGCCAAGAGACCCAGTACTTC.

This clonotype has ten or more counts. The chain joins TRBV7-3 to TRBJ2-5; D not certain. V was shortened by 4 bases and J by 1 base, with 13 bases between the two germline ends. Germline assignment: CDR1 SGHTA and CDR2 FQGTGA. The CDR3 loop spans 15 amino acids. This CDR3 is CASSSGRSRQETQYF. In DNA form, the CDR3 reads TGTGCCAGCAGCTCCGGACGATCGCGCCAAGAGACCCAGTACTTC.

The CDR3 DNA reads as TGTGCCACCGAGACCAGCGGGAGTTACAATGAGCAGTTCTTC. Protein sequence: CATETSGSYNEQFF. This sequence joins TRBV10-3 and TRBJ2-1, with 8 positions matching TRBD2. Germline V lookup: CDR1 ENHRY, CDR2 SYGVKD. This CDR3 is 14 amino acids long. V shed 10 bases, J shed 4 bases, and the junction held 9 bases outside the gene matches.

The V call is TRBV28, the J call TRBJ1-4; D is unresolved. The CDR3 is 17 residues long. Germline CDR1 is MDHEN and CDR2 is SYDVKM. V was trimmed by 3 bases and J by 4 bases, leaving 18 bases between them. The CDR3 region has the DNA TGTGCCAGCAGTTTGACTAGAGAGCAGCAAAATAATGAAAAACTGTTTTTT. The encoded protein is CASSLTREQQNNEKLFF.

As concerns this clonotype: An end of the junction does not agree with germline; a read error may underlie this. This chain links TRBV7-7 with TRBJ2-5; 7 bases match TRBD2. There are 14 residues in the CDR3. Germline CDR1 SSHAT, CDR2 FNYEAQ (reference sequence). The CDR3 here is CASSLGGRGETQYF. CDR3 coding DNA: TGTGCTAGCAGCTTGGGGGGGAGAGGTGAGACCCAGTACTTC.

For this clonotype: An end of the junction does not agree with germline; a read error may underlie this. The chain links TRBV20-1 to TRBJ2-1, with a tentative D call TRBD2 (6 bases). Germline loops: CDR1 DFQATT, CDR2 SNEGSKA (reference sequence). The CDR3 contains 14 residues. This chain's CDR3 is CSARRGRIYNEQFF. CDR3 nucleotides: TGCAGTGCTCGGAGAGGGAGGATCTACAATGAGCAATTCTTC.

This clonotype was observed many times. V usage is TRBV7-6 and J usage is TRBJ2-7; perhaps TRBD1 as D (6 bases). Per germline, CDR1 SGHVS and CDR2 FNYEAQ. The ends were cut back, 5 bases at V and 0 bases at J, with 20 bases in the middle. This CDR3 is 17 amino acids long. The CDR3 DNA follows: TGTGCCAGCAGCACCCCCCGAGCAGGGGCCCCCTCCTACGAGCAGTACTTC. Protein sequence: CASSTPRAGAPSYEQYF.

This clonotype was picked up many times. The junction departs from germline at one end; a sequencing error may be responsible. This CDR3 is CASSFFEDF. The CDR3 DNA follows: TGTGCCAGCAGCTTCTTCGAGGATTTT. The genes are TRBV7-9 and TRBJ1-3; D remains unclear. The germline gives CDR1 SEHNR, CDR2 FQNEAQ (reference sequence). CDR3 length equals 9 residues.

The rearrangement links TRBV29-1 to TRBJ1-5; D gene ambiguous. The ends were cut back, 0 bases at V and 0 bases at J, with 0 bases in the middle. This CDR3 has 12 amino acids. The germline gives CDR1 SQVTM, CDR2 ANQGSEA. The CDR3 region has the DNA TGCAGCGTTGAAGATAGCAATCAGCCCCAGCATTTT. It encodes CSVEDSNQPQHF.

This clonotype occurred a few times. A much more abundant neighbour one base away suggests this may be a read error. V is TRBV6-2 or TRBV6-3 and J is TRBJ2-1, with D maybe TRBD2 (5 bases). This CDR3 is 15 amino acids long. Looked up from germline, CDR1 is MNHEY and CDR2 is SVGEGT. The CDR3 region has the DNA TGTGCCAGCAGTTACGAGGGAGAGTCCTACAATGAGCGGTTCTTC. Translated: CASSYEGESYNERFF.

Turning to this clonotype: A much bigger clone sits one base away, suggesting this may be a read error. This CDR3 is missing its conserved last phenylalanine or tryptophan, likely due to a read error. The genes are TRBV27 and TRBJ2-3, with D possibly matching TRBD2 (5 bases). This CDR3 is built from 14 residues. Per germline, CDR1 MNHEY and CDR2 SMNVEV (reference sequence). V was shortened by 6 bases and J by 2 bases, with 12 bases between the two germline ends. This CDR3 reads CASRKRSSTDTQYS. CDR3 nucleotides: TGTGCCAGCAGGAAGCGGAGTTCCACAGATACGCAGTATTCT.

This clonotype is medium-sized in the sample. This CDR3 reads CAGGGAGPYEQYF. The CDR3 DNA sequence: TGTGCCGGCGGGGGCGCGGGGCCCTACGAGCAGTACTTC. V gene TRBV2 combines with J gene TRBJ2-7; D possibly corresponds to TRBD2 (7 bases). Germline CDR1 and CDR2: SNHLY and FYNNEI. V was pared by 11 bases and J by 2 bases, with 16 bases between. The CDR3 has 13 amino acids.

Many counts were recorded for this clonotype. The rearrangement uses TRBV4-3 and TRBJ2-7, with 10 nucleotides matching TRBD2. The CDR3 consists of 16 residues. The V gene end was trimmed by 0 bases and the J gene end by 3 bases; junction bases not matched to a gene: 5. Germline values: CDR1 LGHNA, CDR2 YSLEER. The chain's CDR3 is CASSQDYSSGSYEQYF. The CDR3 DNA is TGCGCCAGCAGCCAAGATTATTCTAGCGGGAGCTACGAGCAGTACTTC.